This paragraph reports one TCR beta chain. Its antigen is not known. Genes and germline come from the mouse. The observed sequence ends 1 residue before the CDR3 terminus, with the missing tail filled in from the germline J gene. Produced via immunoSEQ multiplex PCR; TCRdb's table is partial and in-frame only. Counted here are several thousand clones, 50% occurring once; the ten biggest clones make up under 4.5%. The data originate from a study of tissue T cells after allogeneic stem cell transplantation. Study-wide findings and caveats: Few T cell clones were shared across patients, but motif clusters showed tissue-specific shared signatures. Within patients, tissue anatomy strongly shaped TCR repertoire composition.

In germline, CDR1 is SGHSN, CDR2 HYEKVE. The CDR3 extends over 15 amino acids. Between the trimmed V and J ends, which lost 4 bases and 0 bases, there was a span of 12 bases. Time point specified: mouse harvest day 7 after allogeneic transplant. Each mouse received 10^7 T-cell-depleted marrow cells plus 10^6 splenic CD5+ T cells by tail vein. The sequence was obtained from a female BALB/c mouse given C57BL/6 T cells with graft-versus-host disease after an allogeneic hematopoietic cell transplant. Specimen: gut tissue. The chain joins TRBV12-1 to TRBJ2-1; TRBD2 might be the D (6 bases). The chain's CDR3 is CASSLYWVNYAEQFF. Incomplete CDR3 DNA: TGTGCCAGCTCCCTTTACTGGGTTAACTATGCTGAGCAGTTC.